This note documents a single T cell receptor beta chain sequence. This sample was taken from a study of blood T cell repertoires in COVID-19. About the study: Donors in the United States, Italy and Spain gave samples during acute or convalescent COVID-19.

Clones were sequenced by immunoSEQ multiplex PCR, and TCRdb holds only the in-frame ones, with some missing. The sample consists of approximately 350,000 clones, 70% to 90% of them appearing once. V was trimmed by 6 bases and J by 0 bases, leaving 8 bases between them. The germline V gene encodes CDR1 LNHDA and CDR2 SQIVND (reference sequence). This CDR3 contains 13 residues. The sequencing input was peripheral blood. V usage is TRBV19 and J usage is TRBJ1-1, with TRBD1 as a possible D gene (5 bases). The origin of this receptor is a woman in her fifties or sixties with COVID-19, enrolled during active disease. This CDR3 is CASSATVNTEAFF. In nucleotides, the CDR3 is TGTGCCAGTAGCGCGACAGTGAACACTGAAGCTTTCTTT.